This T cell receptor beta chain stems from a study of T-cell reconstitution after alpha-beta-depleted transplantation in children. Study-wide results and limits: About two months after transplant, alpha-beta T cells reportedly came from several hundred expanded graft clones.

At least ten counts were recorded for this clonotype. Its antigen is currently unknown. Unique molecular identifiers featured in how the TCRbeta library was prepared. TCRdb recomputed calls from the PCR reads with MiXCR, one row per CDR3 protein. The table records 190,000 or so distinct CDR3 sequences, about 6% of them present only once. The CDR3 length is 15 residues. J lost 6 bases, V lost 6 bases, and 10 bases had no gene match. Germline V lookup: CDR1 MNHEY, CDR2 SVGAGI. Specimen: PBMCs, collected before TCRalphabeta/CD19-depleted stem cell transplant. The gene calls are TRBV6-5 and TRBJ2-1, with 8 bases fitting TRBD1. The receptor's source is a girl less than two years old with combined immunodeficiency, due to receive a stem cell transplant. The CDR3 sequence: CASSQGAVDINEQFF. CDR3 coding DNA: TGTGCCAGCAGCCAGGGGGCAGTGGATATCAATGAGCAGTTCTTC.